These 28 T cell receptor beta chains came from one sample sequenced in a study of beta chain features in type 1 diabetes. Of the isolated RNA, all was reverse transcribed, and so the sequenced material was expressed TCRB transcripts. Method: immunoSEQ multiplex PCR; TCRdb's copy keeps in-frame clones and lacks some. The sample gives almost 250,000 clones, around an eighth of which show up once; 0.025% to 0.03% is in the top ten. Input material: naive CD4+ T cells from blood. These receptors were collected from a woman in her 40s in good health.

This CDR3 reads CASSAPIPETQYF. CDR3 DNA sequence: TGTGCCAGCAGCGCGCCCATTCCGGAGACCCAGTACTTC. This chain joins TRBV7-8 and TRBJ2-5; D ambiguous. CDR3 length: 13 amino acids. Germline CDR1 reads SGHVS; CDR2 reads FQNEAQ. Trimming pared 5 bases from V and 5 bases from J, leaving 12 bases between.

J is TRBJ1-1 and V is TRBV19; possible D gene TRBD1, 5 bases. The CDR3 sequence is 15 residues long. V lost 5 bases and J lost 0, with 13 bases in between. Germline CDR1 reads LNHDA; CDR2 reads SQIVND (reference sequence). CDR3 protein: CASSQGHLMNTEAFF. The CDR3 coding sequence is TGTGCCAGTAGTCAAGGACACCTGATGAACACTGAAGCTTTCTTT.

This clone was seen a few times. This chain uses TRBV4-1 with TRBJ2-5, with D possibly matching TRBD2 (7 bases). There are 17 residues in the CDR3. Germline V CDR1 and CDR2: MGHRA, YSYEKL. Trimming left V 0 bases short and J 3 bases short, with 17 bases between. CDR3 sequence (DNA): TGCGCCAGCAGCCAAGATGGGGCCGGGGGGCCGAAAGAGACCCAGTACTTC. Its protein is CASSQDGAGGPKETQYF.

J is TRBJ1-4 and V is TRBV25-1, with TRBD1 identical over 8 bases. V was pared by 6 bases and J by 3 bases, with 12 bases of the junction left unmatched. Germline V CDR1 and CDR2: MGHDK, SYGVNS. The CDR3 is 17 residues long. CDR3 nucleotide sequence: TGTGCCAGCAGCAAATGGACAGGGAGGAAAGCTAATGAAAAACTGTTTTTT. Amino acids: CASSKWTGRKANEKLFF.

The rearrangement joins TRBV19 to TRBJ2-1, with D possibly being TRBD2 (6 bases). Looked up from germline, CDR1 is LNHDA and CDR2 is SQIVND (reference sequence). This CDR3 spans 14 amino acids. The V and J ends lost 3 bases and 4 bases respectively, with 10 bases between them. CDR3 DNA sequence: TGTGCCAGTAGTATCCTAGCGAATTACAATGAGCAGTTCTTC. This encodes CASSILANYNEQFF.

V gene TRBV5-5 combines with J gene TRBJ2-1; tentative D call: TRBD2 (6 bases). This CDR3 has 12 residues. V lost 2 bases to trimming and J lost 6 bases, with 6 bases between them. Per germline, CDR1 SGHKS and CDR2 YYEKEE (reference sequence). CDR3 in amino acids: CASSFGGNEQFF. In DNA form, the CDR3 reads TGTGCCAGCAGCTTCGGGGGCAATGAGCAGTTCTTC.

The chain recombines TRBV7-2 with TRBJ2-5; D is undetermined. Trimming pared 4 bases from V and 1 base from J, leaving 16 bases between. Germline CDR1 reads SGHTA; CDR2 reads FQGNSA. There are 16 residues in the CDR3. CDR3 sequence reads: CASSSRRRYSQETQYF. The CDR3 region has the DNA TGTGCCAGCAGCTCGCGCCGAAGATATAGCCAAGAGACCCAGTACTTC.

The CDR3: CASTRGTVTPVSGELFF. CDR3 DNA sequence: TGTGCCAGCACCCGGGGGACCGTCACACCGGTCAGCGGGGAGCTGTTTTTT. The chain employs TRBV5-4 and TRBJ2-2; D might be TRBD2 (6 bases). V shed 6 bases and J shed 7 bases, with 25 bases lying between them. The CDR3 is 17 residues long. Germline CDR1 is SGHNT and CDR2 is YYREEE (reference sequence).

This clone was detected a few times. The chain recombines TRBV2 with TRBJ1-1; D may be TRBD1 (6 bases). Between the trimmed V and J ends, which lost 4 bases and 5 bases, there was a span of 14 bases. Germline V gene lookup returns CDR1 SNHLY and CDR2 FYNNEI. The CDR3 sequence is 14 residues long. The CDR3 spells CASSGSGGGTEAFF. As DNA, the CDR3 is TGTGCCAGCAGTGGATCGGGAGGGGGAACTGAAGCTTTCTTT.

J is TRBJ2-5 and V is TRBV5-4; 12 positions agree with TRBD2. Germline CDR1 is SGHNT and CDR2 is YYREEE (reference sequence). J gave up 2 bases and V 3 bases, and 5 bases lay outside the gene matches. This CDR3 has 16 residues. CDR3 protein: CASSSKLAGGQETQYF. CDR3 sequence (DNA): TGTGCCAGCAGCTCAAAACTAGCGGGGGGACAAGAGACCCAGTACTTC.

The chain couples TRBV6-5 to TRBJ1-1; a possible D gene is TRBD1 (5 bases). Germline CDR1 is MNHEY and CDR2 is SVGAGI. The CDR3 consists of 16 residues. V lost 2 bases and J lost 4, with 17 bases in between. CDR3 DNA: TGTGCCAGCAGTTACGGGACGGGAGCTACCCCCACTGAAGCTTTCTTT. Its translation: CASSYGTGATPTEAFF.

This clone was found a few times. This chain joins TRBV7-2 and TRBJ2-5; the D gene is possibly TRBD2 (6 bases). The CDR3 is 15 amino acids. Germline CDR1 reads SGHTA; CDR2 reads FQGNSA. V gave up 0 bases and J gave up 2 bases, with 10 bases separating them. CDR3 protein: CASSLARLEQETQYF. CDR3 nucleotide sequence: TGTGCCAGCAGCTTAGCGCGACTAGAACAAGAGACCCAGTACTTC.

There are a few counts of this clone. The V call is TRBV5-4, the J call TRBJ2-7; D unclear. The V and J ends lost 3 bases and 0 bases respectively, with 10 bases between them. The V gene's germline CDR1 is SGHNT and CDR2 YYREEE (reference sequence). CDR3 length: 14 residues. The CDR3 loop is CASSSEISSYEQYF. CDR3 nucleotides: TGTGCCAGCAGCTCTGAGATTAGCTCCTACGAGCAGTACTTC.

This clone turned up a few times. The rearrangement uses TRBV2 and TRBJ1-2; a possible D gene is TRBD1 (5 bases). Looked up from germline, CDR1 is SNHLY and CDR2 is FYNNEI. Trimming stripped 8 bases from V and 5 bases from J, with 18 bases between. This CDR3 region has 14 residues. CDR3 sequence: CASPRDRDEYGYTF. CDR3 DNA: TGTGCCAGCCCGCGCGACAGAGACGAATATGGCTACACCTTC.

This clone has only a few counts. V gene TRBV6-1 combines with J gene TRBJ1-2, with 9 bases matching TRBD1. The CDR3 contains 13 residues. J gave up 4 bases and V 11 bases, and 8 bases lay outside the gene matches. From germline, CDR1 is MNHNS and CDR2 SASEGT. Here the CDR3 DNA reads TGTGCCGAAGGCTGGGACAGGGCCTATGGCTACACCTTC. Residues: CAEGWDRAYGYTF.

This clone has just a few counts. CDR3: CASSQNLIQGRVGYEQYF. CDR3 DNA sequence: TGTGCCAGCAGCCAGAACCTAATACAGGGAAGGGTAGGGTACGAGCAGTACTTC. V and J are TRBV7-9 and TRBJ2-7, with D possibly being TRBD1 (6 bases). CDR1 SEHNR and CDR2 FQNEAQ come from the germline V gene (reference sequence). The CDR3 runs to 18 residues. V was shortened by 5 bases and J by 4 bases, with 27 bases between the two germline ends.

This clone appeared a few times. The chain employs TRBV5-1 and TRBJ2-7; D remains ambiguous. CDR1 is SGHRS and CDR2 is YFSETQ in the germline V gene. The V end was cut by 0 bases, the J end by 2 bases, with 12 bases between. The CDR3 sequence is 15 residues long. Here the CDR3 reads CASSLGRSPPYEQYF. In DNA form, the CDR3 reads TGCGCCAGCAGCTTGGGCCGGTCCCCACCCTACGAGCAGTACTTC.

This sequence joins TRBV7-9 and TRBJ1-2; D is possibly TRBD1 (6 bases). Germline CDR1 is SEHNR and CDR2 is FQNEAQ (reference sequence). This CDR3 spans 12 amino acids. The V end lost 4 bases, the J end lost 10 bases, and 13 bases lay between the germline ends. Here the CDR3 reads CASSWDNPDYTF. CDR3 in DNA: TGTGCCAGCAGCTGGGACAACCCTGACTACACCTTC. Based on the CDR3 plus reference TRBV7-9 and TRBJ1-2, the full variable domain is DTGVSQNPRHKITKRGQNVTFRCDPISEHNRLYWYRQTLGQGPEFLTYFQNEAQLEKSRLLSDRFSAERPKGSFSTLEIQRTEQGDSAMYLCASSWDNPDYTFGSGTRLTVV.

The CDR3 bases are TGTGCCACCAGCAGAGATCTGGCCGGGATTGAGCCCCAGTACTTC. Amino acid sequence: CATSRDLAGIEPQYF. The rearrangement joins TRBV15 to TRBJ2-5; TRBD2 might be the D (5 bases). V lost 0 bases and J 9 bases, leaving 17 bases between the germline ends. Germline V gene sequence: CDR1 LNHNV, CDR2 YYDKDF (reference sequence). CDR3 length: 15 residues.

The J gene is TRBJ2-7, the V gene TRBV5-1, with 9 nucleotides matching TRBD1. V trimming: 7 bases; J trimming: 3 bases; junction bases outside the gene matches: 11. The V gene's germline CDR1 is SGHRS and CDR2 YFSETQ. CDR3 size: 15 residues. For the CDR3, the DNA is TGCGCCAGCTCCCCCGGCTCGGGACAGGGCTACGAGCAGTACTTC. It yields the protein CASSPGSGQGYEQYF.

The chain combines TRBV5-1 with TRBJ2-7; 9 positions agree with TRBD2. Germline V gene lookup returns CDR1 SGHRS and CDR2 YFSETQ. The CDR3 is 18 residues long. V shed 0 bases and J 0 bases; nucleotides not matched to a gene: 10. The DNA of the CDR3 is TGCGCCAGCAGCTTGGCGGGGAGGCGGGGGGGTCTCTCCTACGAGCAGTACTTC. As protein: CASSLAGRRGGLSYEQYF.

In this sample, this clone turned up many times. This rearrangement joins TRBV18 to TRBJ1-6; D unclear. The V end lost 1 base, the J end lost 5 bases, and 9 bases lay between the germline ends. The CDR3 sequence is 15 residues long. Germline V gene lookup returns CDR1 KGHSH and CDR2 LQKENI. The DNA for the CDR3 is TGTGCCAGCTCACCACAGGGAGCTGATAATTCACCCCTCCACTTT. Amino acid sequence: CASSPQGADNSPLHF.

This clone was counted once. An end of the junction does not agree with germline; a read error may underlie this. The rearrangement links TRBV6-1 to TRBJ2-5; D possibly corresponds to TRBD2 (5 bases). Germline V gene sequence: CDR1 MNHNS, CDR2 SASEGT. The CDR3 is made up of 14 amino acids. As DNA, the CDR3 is TGTGTCAGCGCTAGCCGAGGGTACCAAGAGACCCAGTACTTC. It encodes CVSASRGYQETQYF.

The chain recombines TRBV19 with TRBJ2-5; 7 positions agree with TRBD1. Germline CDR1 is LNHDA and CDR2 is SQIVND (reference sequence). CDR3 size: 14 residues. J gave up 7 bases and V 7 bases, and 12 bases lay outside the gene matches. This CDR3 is CASTGSDRAGTQYF. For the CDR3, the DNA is TGTGCCAGTACGGGCAGTGACAGGGCGGGGACCCAGTACTTC.

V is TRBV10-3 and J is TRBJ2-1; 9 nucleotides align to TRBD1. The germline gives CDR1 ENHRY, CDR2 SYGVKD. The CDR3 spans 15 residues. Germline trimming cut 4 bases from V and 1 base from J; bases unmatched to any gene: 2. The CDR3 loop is CAISGQGGSYNEQFF. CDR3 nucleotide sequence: TGTGCCATCAGTGGACAGGGGGGGTCCTACAATGAGCAGTTCTTC.

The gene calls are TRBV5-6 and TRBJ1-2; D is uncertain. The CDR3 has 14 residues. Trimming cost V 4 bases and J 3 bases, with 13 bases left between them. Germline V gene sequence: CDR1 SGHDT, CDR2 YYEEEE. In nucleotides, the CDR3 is TGTGCCAGCAGCCCTGAGACACGGTACTATGGCTACACCTTC. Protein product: CASSPETRYYGYTF.

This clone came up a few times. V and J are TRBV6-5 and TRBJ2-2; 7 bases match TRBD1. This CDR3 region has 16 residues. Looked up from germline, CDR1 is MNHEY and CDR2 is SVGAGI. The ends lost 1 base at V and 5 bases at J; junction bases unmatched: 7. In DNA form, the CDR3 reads TGTGCCAGCAGTTACTATGAGGGGGCGCGTACCGGGGAGCTGTTTTTT. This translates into CASSYYEGARTGELFF.

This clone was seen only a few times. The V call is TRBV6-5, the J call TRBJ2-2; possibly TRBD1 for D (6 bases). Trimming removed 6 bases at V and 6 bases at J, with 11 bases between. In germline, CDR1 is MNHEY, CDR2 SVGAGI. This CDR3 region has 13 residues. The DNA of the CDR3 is TGTGCCAGCAGGACCACAGGGTCCGGGGAGCTGTTTTTT. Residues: CASRTTGSGELFF.